What follows are 14 T cell receptor beta chains derived from one specimen sequenced in a study of shared clonotypes between healthy human individuals. In the naive CD8 group, cells lacked CD45RO and were positively selected for CCR7, so terminally differentiated effector memory CD45RA+ cells were left out. Sequencing was performed with immunoSEQ multiplex PCR; in TCRdb, only in-frame clones are kept and a portion is missing. The sample records 1.5 million to 2.5 million clones, approximately 94% being singletons. Sequencing was performed on naive CD8+ T cells sorted from blood. Every receptor here comes from a man aged 18 to 35 in good health.

Regarding this clone: This CDR3 is also generated by other DNA sequences in the sample. The J gene is TRBJ2-1, the V gene TRBV9, with 7 bases that match TRBD2. V lost 0 bases, J lost 2 bases, and 2 bases stayed unmatched. The CDR3 loop spans 15 amino acids. Germline lookup yields CDR1 SGDLS and CDR2 YYNGEE. CDR3 DNA: TGTGCCAGCAGCGTAGGTGGGGGGGCCTACAATGAGCAGTTCTTC. Translating it yields CASSVGGGAYNEQFF.

The gene calls are TRBV4-3 and TRBJ2-7, with D hard to call. The V end lost 1 base, the J end lost 3 bases, and 10 bases lay between the germline ends. Germline V lookup: CDR1 LGHNA, CDR2 YSLEER. The CDR3 has 14 amino acids. The CDR3 is CASSQVGGNYEQYF. In nucleotides, the CDR3 is TGCGCCAGCAGCCAAGTGGGTGGAAACTACGAGCAGTACTTC.

The rearrangement joins TRBV4-3 to TRBJ2-3; maybe TRBD1 (5 bases). Germline loops: CDR1 LGHNA, CDR2 YSLEER. CDR3 length: 13 amino acids. Trimming removed 2 bases from V and 5 bases from J, with 8 bases in between. The CDR3: CASSQLGQDTQYF. In DNA, the CDR3 is TGCGCCAGCAGCCAACTAGGACAAGATACGCAGTATTTT.

The chain joins TRBV27 to TRBJ2-3, with TRBD1 matching over 7 bases. The CDR3 covers 15 residues. The germline CDR1 and CDR2 sequences are MNHEY and SMNVEV (reference sequence). J was trimmed by 4 bases and V by 7 bases; bases with no gene match: 11. In DNA form, the CDR3 reads TGTGCCAGCACCCAGACAGGGTCGCAAGCAGATACGCAGTATTTT. It is translated as CASTQTGSQADTQYF.

The rearrangement uses TRBV7-2 and TRBJ2-2; D could derive from TRBD1 or TRBD2 (6 bases each). V was pared by 1 base and J by 2 bases, with 11 bases between. This CDR3 comprises 16 residues. Germline CDR1 and CDR2: SGHTA and FQGNSA. CDR3 sequence reads: CASSLGGGTNTGELFF. CDR3 in DNA: TGTGCCAGCAGCTTAGGCGGCGGGACAAACACCGGGGAGCTGTTTTTT.

This clone was counted a single time. The chain couples TRBV29-1 to TRBJ2-2; D is possibly TRBD2 (6 bases). Trimming took off 4 bases at V and 4 bases at J, with 19 bases between the two ends. The CDR3 is made up of 16 amino acids. Germline lookup yields CDR1 SQVTM and CDR2 ANQGSEA. The CDR3 here is CSVGGDVSSGTGELFF. DNA for the CDR3: TGCAGCGTTGGGGGGGATGTTAGCTCGGGCACCGGGGAGCTGTTTTTT.

The genes are TRBV19 and TRBJ1-3, with D perhaps TRBD1 (5 bases). V gave up 5 bases and J gave up 2 bases, with 10 bases separating them. The length of the CDR3 is 14 residues. Germline V gene data show CDR1 as LNHDA and CDR2 as SQIVND (reference sequence). The CDR3 sequence: CASSLGTPGNTIYF. The CDR3 DNA reads as TGTGCCAGTAGTTTGGGGACCCCTGGAAACACCATATATTTT.

CDR3 nucleotides: TGTGCCAGCAGCTTAGTTATAGGGAGTAACTATGGCTACACCTTC. This encodes CASSLVIGSNYGYTF. This rearrangement joins TRBV7-2 to TRBJ1-2; D not resolved. CDR1 SGHTA and CDR2 FQGNSA come from the germline V gene. The V and J ends lost 1 base and 1 base respectively, with 10 bases between them. This CDR3 spans 15 amino acids.

V usage is TRBV4-3 and J usage is TRBJ2-2; D gene ambiguous. The V and J ends lost 0 bases and 3 bases respectively, with 8 bases between them. The CDR3 has 15 residues. Germline V gene sequence: CDR1 LGHNA, CDR2 YSLEER. The CDR3, as DNA: TGCGCCAGCAGCCAAGAGACATACGACACCGGGGAGCTGTTTTTT. Amino acids: CASSQETYDTGELFF.

The CDR3: CASSQDPGLHSYEQYF. For the CDR3, the DNA is TGCGCCAGCAGCCAGGACCCGGGACTCCACTCCTACGAGCAGTACTTC. The chain recombines TRBV4-1 with TRBJ2-7, with D possibly matching TRBD2 (6 bases). This CDR3 region has 16 residues. V lost 3 bases and J lost 0, with 15 bases in between. The germline V gene encodes CDR1 MGHRA and CDR2 YSYEKL.

The rearrangement links TRBV5-4 to TRBJ2-5; 8 nucleotides match TRBD2. The CDR3 spans 15 residues. Germline CDR1 and CDR2: SGHNT and YYREEE (reference sequence). With 2 bases clipped from V and 5 bases from J, the junction kept 8 bases outside the gene matches. In DNA form, the CDR3 reads TGTGCCAGCAGCTTCAGGGGACTAGAGTGGGAGACCCAGTACTTC. It is translated as CASSFRGLEWETQYF.

V is TRBV5-1 and J is TRBJ2-5, with D perhaps given as TRBD1 or TRBD2 (5 bases each). The CDR3 is 15 residues long. With 0 bases removed from V and 2 bases from J, the gap between germline ends came to 11 bases. Germline loops: CDR1 SGHRS, CDR2 YFSETQ. Here the CDR3 reads CASSLVGVPQETQYF. CDR3 coding DNA: TGCGCCAGCAGCTTGGTGGGGGTTCCTCAAGAGACCCAGTACTTC.

The chain couples TRBV2 to TRBJ2-7; D gene uncertain. V gave up 3 bases and J gave up 2 bases, with 11 bases separating them. This CDR3 region has 14 residues. Germline V lookup: CDR1 SNHLY, CDR2 FYNNEI. For the CDR3, the DNA is TGTGCCAGCAGTGACTTTGCTGATACCTACGAGCAGTACTTC. Its protein is CASSDFADTYEQYF. The entire variable domain, with the rest obtained from reference TRBV2 and TRBJ2-7, is as follows: EPEVTQTPSHQVTQMGQEVILRCVPISNHLYFYWYRQILGQKVEFLVSFYNNEISEKSEIFDDQFSVERPDGSNFTLKIRSTKLEDSAMYFCASSDFADTYEQYFGPGTRLTVT.

This clone has only one observation. Different DNA sequences within this sample yield the same CDR3. The chain uses TRBV9 and TRBJ2-7; D remains ambiguous. The CDR3 loop spans 14 amino acids. From germline, CDR1 is SGDLS and CDR2 YYNGEE. Trimming cost V 0 bases and J 4 bases, with 11 bases left between them. The CDR3 loop reads CASSVASSSYEQYF. Here the CDR3 DNA reads TGTGCCAGCAGCGTAGCCAGTTCCTCATACGAGCAGTACTTC. The variable domain in full, with the rest retrieved from reference TRBV9 and TRBJ2-7, is DSGVTQTPKHLITATGQRVTLRCSPRSGDLSVYWYQQSLDQGLQFLIQYYNGEERAKGNILERFSAQQFPDLHSELNLSSLELGDSALYFCASSVASSSYEQYFGPGTRLTVT.